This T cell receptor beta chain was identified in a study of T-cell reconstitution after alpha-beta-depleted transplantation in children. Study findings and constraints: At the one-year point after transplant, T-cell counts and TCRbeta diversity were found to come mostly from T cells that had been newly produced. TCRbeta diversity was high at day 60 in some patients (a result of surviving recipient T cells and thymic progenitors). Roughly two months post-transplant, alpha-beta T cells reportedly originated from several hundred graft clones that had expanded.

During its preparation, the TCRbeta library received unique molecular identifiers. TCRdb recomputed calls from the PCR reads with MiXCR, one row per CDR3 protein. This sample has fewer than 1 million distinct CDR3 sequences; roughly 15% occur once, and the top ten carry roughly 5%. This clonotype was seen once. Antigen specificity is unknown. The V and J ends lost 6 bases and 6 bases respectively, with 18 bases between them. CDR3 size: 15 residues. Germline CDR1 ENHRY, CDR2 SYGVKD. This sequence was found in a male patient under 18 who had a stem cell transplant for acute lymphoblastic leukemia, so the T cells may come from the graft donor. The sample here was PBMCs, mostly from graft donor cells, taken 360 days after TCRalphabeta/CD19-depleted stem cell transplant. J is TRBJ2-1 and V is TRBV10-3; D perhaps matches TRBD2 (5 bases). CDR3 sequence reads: CAISPSGLTPNEQFF. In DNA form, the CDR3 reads TGTGCCATCAGCCCCTCGGGGTTGACCCCCAATGAGCAGTTCTTC.